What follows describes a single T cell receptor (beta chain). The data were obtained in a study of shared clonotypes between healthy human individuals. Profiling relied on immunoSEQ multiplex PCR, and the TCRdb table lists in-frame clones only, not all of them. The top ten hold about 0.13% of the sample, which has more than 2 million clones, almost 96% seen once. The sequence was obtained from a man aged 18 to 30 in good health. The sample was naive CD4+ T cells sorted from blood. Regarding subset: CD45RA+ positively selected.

As DNA, the CDR3 is TGTGCCATCAGACCTGGACAGGACTACGAGCAGTACTTC. Translating it yields CAIRPGQDYEQYF. The V gene is TRBV10-3, the J gene TRBJ2-7, with 7 bases identical to TRBD1. Germline V lookup: CDR1 ENHRY, CDR2 SYGVKD. Trimming cost V 6 bases and J 3 bases; bases outside gene matches: 5. This CDR3 has 13 amino acids.